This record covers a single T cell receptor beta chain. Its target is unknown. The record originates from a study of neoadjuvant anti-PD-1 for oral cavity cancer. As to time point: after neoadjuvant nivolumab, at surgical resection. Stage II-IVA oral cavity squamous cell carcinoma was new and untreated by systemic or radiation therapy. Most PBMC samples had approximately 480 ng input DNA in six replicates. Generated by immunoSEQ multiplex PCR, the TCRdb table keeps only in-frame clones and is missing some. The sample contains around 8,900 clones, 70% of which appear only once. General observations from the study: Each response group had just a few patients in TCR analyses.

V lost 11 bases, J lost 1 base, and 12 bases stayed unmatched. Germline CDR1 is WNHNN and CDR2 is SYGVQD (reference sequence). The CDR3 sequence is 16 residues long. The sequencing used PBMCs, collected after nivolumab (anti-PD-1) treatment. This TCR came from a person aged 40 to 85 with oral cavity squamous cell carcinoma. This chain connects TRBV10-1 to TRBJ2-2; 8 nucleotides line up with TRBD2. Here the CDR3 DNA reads TGCGCCGATAGTCTAAGGCTAGCGGGGAACACCGGGGAGCTGTTTTTT. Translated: CADSLRLAGNTGELFF.